These 10 T cell receptor beta chains originate from one sample sequenced in a study of blood T cells in healthy people across ages. Primed by a sample-barcoded 5' primer and a J-beta primer mix, a second PCR proceeded for about 6 to 11 cycles. Each CDR3 protein is one row after TCRdb ran MiXCR on the 5' RACE reads. Altogether 700,000 to 950,000 distinct CDR3 sequences are present, roughly 64% being singletons, with the ten largest covering 22%. Sequencing used blood. The receptors originated from a man aged 25 to 45 in good health.

The chain couples TRBV29-1 to TRBJ2-1, with TRBD2 as a possible D gene (6 bases). This CDR3 is built from 13 residues. Trimming removed 6 bases from V and 4 bases from J, with 13 bases in between. CDR1 and CDR2 (germline): SQVTM, ANQGSEA. CDR3 amino acids: CSVNTGTYNEQFF. As DNA, the CDR3 is TGCAGCGTCAACACCGGGACTTACAATGAGCAGTTCTTC.

This clonotype was picked up a small number of times. CDR3 sequence: CASSLLTGTGSHNEQFF. For the CDR3, the DNA is TGTGCCAGCAGCCTTCTCACCGGGACCGGTAGCCATAATGAGCAGTTCTTC. This chain joins TRBV4-2 and TRBJ2-1, with D perhaps being TRBD1 or TRBD2 (5 bases each). Germline lookup yields CDR1 LGHNA and CDR2 YNFKEQ. This CDR3 is built from 17 residues. The ends were cut back, 4 bases at V and 7 bases at J, with 23 bases in the middle.

The chain carries TRBV2 and TRBJ2-3, with a possible D match to TRBD1 (5 bases). Germline assignment: CDR1 SNHLY and CDR2 FYNNEI. V gave up 6 bases and J gave up 6 bases, with 13 bases separating them. The CDR3 has 13 amino acids. The chain's CDR3 is CASSLYRKDTQYF. As DNA, the CDR3 is TGTGCCAGCAGCCTTTACAGGAAGGATACGCAGTATTTT.

The chain combines TRBV7-8 with TRBJ2-1; 11 bases are a match to TRBD2. CDR3 length: 17 residues. V shed 1 base and J 7 bases; nucleotides not matched to a gene: 9. Germline V CDR1 and CDR2: SGHVS, FQNEAQ. The CDR3 nucleotides are TGTGCCAGCAGCTTAGTTGTTCTAGCGGGAGGTACGAATGAGCAGTTCTTC. This translates into CASSLVVLAGGTNEQFF.

This clonotype was seen more than once but under ten times. The chain links TRBV7-2 to TRBJ2-5, with 10 bases identical to TRBD2. Germline CDR1 SGHTA, CDR2 FQGNSA. CDR3 size: 16 residues. Trimming took 5 bases from V and 5 from J; bases not matched to a gene: 11. The CDR3: CASSNPSGGVYETQYF. In DNA form, the CDR3 reads TGTGCCAGCAGCAATCCCAGCGGGGGGGTTTATGAGACCCAGTACTTC.

In this sample, this clonotype turned up a few times. V gene TRBV5-8 combines with J gene TRBJ1-5; D not resolved. V was trimmed by 2 bases and J by 1 base, leaving 4 bases between them. The CDR3 spans 13 residues. Per the germline V gene, CDR1 is SGHTS and CDR2 is YDEGEE. The DNA of the CDR3 is TGTGCCAGCAGCTTCGACAGCAATCAGCCCCAGCATTTT. Amino acid sequence: CASSFDSNQPQHF. Together with reference TRBV5-8 and TRBJ1-5, the CDR3 gives the full variable domain: EAGVTQSPTHLIKTRGQQATLRCSPISGHTSVYWYQQALGLGLQFLLWYDEGEERNRGNFPPRFSGRQFPNYSSELNVNALELEDSALYLCASSFDSNQPQHFGDGTRLSIL.

The rearrangement links TRBV25-1 to TRBJ2-7, with D hard to call. The germline V and J ends were trimmed by 3 bases and 2 bases, with 11 bases remaining between them. CDR3 size: 14 residues. Germline V gene data show CDR1 as MGHDK and CDR2 as SYGVNS. CDR3 in amino acids: CASSEVQTTYEQYF. CDR3 sequence (DNA): TGTGCCAGCAGTGAGGTACAGACCACCTACGAGCAGTACTTC.

This clonotype has only a few counts. This rearrangement joins TRBV20-1 to TRBJ2-7; possible D gene TRBD1, 6 bases. With the DNA end fitting TRBJ2-5 better, the J assignment may be wrong. The CDR3 loop spans 14 amino acids. Germline assignment: CDR1 DFQATT and CDR2 SNEGSKA (reference sequence). The CDR3 reads CSAPPQGRGETQYF. CDR3 in DNA: TGCAGTGCCCCACCACAGGGACGTGGGGAGACCCAGTACTTC.

The V call is TRBV29-1, the J call TRBJ2-5; D unresolved. The DNA end is a closer match to TRBJ2-7, so the J assignment may be wrong. Germline V gives CDR1 SQVTM, CDR2 ANQGSEA. The CDR3 is 13 residues long. The CDR3 DNA is TGCAGCGTTGAGGGGTCATCACCCTACGAGCAGTACTTC. This sequence encodes CSVEGSSPYEQYF.

The chain is built from TRBV2 and TRBJ2-3, with 11 bases that match TRBD2. Germline V gene lookup returns CDR1 SNHLY and CDR2 FYNNEI. V shed 9 bases, J shed 5 bases, and the junction held 7 bases outside the gene matches. This CDR3 region has 14 residues. CDR3 coding DNA: TGTGCCAGAAGACTAGCGGGGTCTTTAGATACGCAGTATTTT. Protein sequence: CARRLAGSLDTQYF.